This T cell receptor beta chain was sequenced for a study of cytomegalovirus exposure and HLA in healthy donors. Germline lookup yields CDR1 SNHLY and CDR2 FYNNEI. This CDR3 contains 15 residues. The V segment lost 1 base and the J segment 0 bases; nucleotides outside the gene matches: 3. 60 Vbeta and 13 Jbeta primers were used in PCR. Assay: immunoSEQ multiplex PCR; the TCRdb copy retains only in-frame clones and omits some. Among 95,000 to 100,000 clones, 75% to 80% were seen once, and the ten largest hold less than 10%. Sample: PBMCs. The rearrangement links TRBV2 to TRBJ2-7; TRBD1 aligns across 7 bases. The receptor was derived from a female donor in good health and CMV-seronegative. CDR3 nucleotides: TGTGCCAGCAGTGAAGAACAGGGGAGCTCCTACGAGCAGTACTTC. Protein sequence: CASSEEQGSSYEQYF.